This T cell receptor beta chain was obtained from a study of T-cell reconstitution after alpha-beta-depleted transplantation in children. A TCRbeta library incorporating unique molecular identifiers was prepared. TCRdb independently ran MiXCR on the PCR reads; one entry per CDR3 protein. The table shows 480,000 or so distinct CDR3 sequences, with about 10% occurring only once. Many counts were recorded for this clonotype. V lost 4 bases, J lost 7 bases, and 8 bases lay in between. CDR1 is DFQATT, CDR2 SNEGSKA, per germline (reference sequence). This CDR3 is built from 11 residues. This chain joins TRBV20-1 and TRBJ2-1; D ambiguous. The material was PBMCs, obtained before TCRalphabeta/CD19-depleted stem cell transplant. The source of this sequence is a child aged 2 to 10 with inherited bone marrow failure, due to receive a stem cell transplant. The chain's CDR3 is CSAMRQNEQFF. CDR3 bases: TGCAGTGCTATGAGGCAGAATGAGCAGTTCTTC.